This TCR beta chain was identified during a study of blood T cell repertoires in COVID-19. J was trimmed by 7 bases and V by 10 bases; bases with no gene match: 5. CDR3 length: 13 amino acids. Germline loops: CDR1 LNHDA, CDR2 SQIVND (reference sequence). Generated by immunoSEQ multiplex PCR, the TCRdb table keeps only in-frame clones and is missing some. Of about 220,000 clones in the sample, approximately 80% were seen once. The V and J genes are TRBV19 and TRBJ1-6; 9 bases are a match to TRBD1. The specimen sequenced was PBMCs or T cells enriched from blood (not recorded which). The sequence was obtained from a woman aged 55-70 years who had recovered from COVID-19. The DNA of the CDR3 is TGTGCCACCAAGGACAGGGGAAATTCACCCCTCCACTTT. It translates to CATKDRGNSPLHF.